The count of the clone carrying this TCR beta chain is one. V lost 3 bases to trimming and J lost 2 bases, with 10 bases between them. This CDR3 spans 14 amino acids. Per germline, CDR1 LNHDA and CDR2 SQIVND (reference sequence). These data originate in a study of blood T cell repertoires in COVID-19. Per the authors' pipeline: Researchers report that nucleated cell counts were estimated from reference gene primer amplification. Assay: immunoSEQ multiplex PCR; the TCRdb copy retains only in-frame clones and omits some. V and J calls and clone size come straight from that table; D and trimming were deduced from the DNA. There are 90,000 to 95,000 clones in the sample; around nine tenths occur only once, and roughly 7.4% lies in the top ten.

The chain has TRBV19 and TRBJ2-5; maybe TRBD1 (5 bases). The sequence came from a woman in her seventies with acute or convalescent COVID-19. Sequencing was done on a sample of peripheral blood. Here the CDR3 reads CASSIMDNQETQYF. DNA of the CDR3: TGTGCCAGTAGTATCATGGACAATCAAGAGACCCAGTACTTC.